This T cell receptor beta chain was identified in a study of PD-1 blockade in classical Hodgkin lymphoma. Sequencing was performed with immunoSEQ multiplex PCR; in TCRdb, only in-frame clones are kept and a portion is missing. Seen here are 31,000 or so clones, about 85% observed once, and the top ten hold roughly 2.3%. Study-level points and caveats: The study found complete responders had baseline diversity similar to newly diagnosed patients.

About this clone itself: Its antigen remains unidentified.

Following autologous stem cell transplantation, relapse occurred in every patient, and exposure to brentuximab vedotin varied. CD4+ T cells were purified from thawed PBMCs by magnetic negative selection. Trimming removed 5 bases from V and 1 base from J; junction bases left unmatched: 6. The CDR3 covers 15 residues. Germline-derived CDR1 and CDR2 are SGHDT and YYEEEE. Sequences were derived from CD4+ T cells from blood, sampled at baseline. V usage is TRBV5-6 and J usage is TRBJ2-5, with TRBD1 identical over 9 bases. The sequence was obtained from a human donor with classical Hodgkin lymphoma. Here the CDR3 DNA reads TGTGCCAGCAGTACAGGGGGCTGGGTCCAAGAGACCCAGTACTTC. This encodes CASSTGGWVQETQYF.